This T cell receptor beta chain stems from a study of identical twins. TCRdb reprocessed the 5' RACE reads via MiXCR and lists one record per CDR3 protein. The profile shows roughly 350,000 distinct CDR3 sequences, 9% to 10% of them singletons. Ten or more counts support this clonotype. The CDR3 covers 14 residues. The germline V and J ends were trimmed by 1 base and 6 bases, with 12 bases remaining between them. Germline V CDR1 and CDR2: MNHEY, SMNVEV (reference sequence). The specimen was naive T cells sorted from blood. This sequence was found in a woman between 50 and 59 years old in good health. The chain recombines TRBV27 with TRBJ1-1, with D perhaps TRBD1 (5 bases). Here the CDR3 DNA reads TGTGCCAGCAGTTTATTAAAGGGGTGGGCTGAAGCTTTCTTT. Translation: CASSLLKGWAEAFF.